This TCR beta chain stems from a study of cytomegalovirus exposure and HLA in healthy donors. CDR1 and CDR2 (germline): SGHDT, YYEEEE. Trimming removed 4 bases from V and 2 bases from J, with 16 bases in between. The CDR3 has 16 residues. The study ran its PCR with 60 Vbeta and 13 Jbeta primers. The repertoire was sequenced with immunoSEQ multiplex PCR; TCRdb's copy has only in-frame clones and lacks some. This sample yields about 210,000 clones, of which 70% to 80% are seen a single time; roughly 0.4% belongs to the top ten. The chain recombines TRBV5-6 with TRBJ1-5; D is uncertain. Sequencing input: PBMCs. The TCR originated in a male donor in good health and CMV-seropositive. This CDR3 is CASSDNPRKGNQPQHF. The CDR3 DNA reads as TGTGCCAGCAGCGACAATCCGCGAAAGGGCAATCAGCCCCAGCATTTT. Full variable domain (rest looked up from reference TRBV5-6 and TRBJ1-5): DAGVTQSPTHLIKTRGQQVTLRCSPKSGHDTVSWYQQALGQGPQFIFQYYEEEERQRGNFPDRFSGHQFPNYSSELNVNALLLGDSALYLCASSDNPRKGNQPQHFGDGTRLSIL.